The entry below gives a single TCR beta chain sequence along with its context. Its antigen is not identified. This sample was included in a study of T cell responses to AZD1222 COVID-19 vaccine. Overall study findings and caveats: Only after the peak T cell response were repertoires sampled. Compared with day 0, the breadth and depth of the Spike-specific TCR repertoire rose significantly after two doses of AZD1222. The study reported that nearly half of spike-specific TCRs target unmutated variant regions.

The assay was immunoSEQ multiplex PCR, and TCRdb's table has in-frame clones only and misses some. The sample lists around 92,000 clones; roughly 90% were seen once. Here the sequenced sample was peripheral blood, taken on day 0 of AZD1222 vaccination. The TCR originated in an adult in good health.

CDR3 DNA: TGTGCCAGCAGTTTCCTCTCCTACGAGCAGTACTTC. Translating it yields CASSFLSYEQYF. This rearrangement joins TRBV28 to TRBJ2-7; no clear D gene. Between the trimmed V and J ends, which lost 3 bases and 0 bases, there was a span of 3 bases. Germline lookup yields CDR1 MDHEN and CDR2 SYDVKM. The CDR3 spans 12 residues.